A single sample is the source of the 24 T cell receptor beta chains below, sequenced in a study of response to subunit inactivated influenza vaccine. TCRdb reanalysed the RT-PCR reads using MiXCR and keeps one entry per CDR3 protein. In the table there are 500,000 or so distinct CDR3 sequences, approximately 9.9% of which are singletons. The sequenced sample was PBMCs from blood, obtained roughly 47 days after vaccination. The receptors here all came from a middle-aged man who received an inactivated influenza vaccine.

The V and J genes are TRBV6-5 and TRBJ2-7, with D perhaps matching TRBD2 (6 bases). The CDR3 totals 15 residues. With 3 bases removed from V and 1 base from J, the gap between germline ends came to 13 bases. The germline gives CDR1 MNHEY, CDR2 SVGAGI. In DNA, the CDR3 is TGTGCCAGCAGTTATGACGCGGGGCCTTCCTACGAGCAGTACTTC. Its protein is CASSYDAGPSYEQYF.

This clonotype has just one count. The chain uses TRBV6-2 or TRBV6-3 and TRBJ1-5; D might be TRBD1 (5 bases). Germline V gene sequence: CDR1 MNHEY, CDR2 SVGEGT. The germline V and J ends were trimmed by 2 bases and 4 bases, with 15 bases remaining between them. The CDR3 runs to 16 residues. CDR3 in DNA: TGTGCCAGCAGTTACCGCCGGGACGGATTGAATCAGCCCCAGCATTTT. Translating it yields CASSYRRDGLNQPQHF.

This clonotype has a count of ten or more. The chain couples TRBV29-1 to TRBJ2-5; the match to TRBD1 covers 11 bases. The V and J ends lost 7 bases and 6 bases, in that order; junction bases with no gene match: 7. Germline V gene sequence: CDR1 SQVTM, CDR2 ANQGSEA. This CDR3 spans 13 amino acids. This CDR3 reads CSAHGTGGKTQYF. CDR3 nucleotide sequence: TGCAGCGCCCACGGGACAGGGGGAAAGACCCAGTACTTC.

This chain uses TRBV6-2 or TRBV6-3 with TRBJ1-1; maybe TRBD1 (5 bases). CDR1 and CDR2 (germline): MNHEY, SVGEGT. The V gene lost 6 bases and the J gene lost 3 bases, with 14 bases spanning the gap. The CDR3 totals 14 residues. The CDR3 region has the DNA TGTGCCAGCAGCGGCGTGGGGCGGGACACTGAAGCTTTCTTT. It yields the protein CASSGVGRDTEAFF.

In its sample, this clonotype was seen a few times. The CDR3 reads CASSLRDGPTYEQYF. CDR3 DNA sequence: TGTGCCAGCAGCCTTCGGGACGGACCAACCTACGAGCAGTACTTC. The chain combines TRBV7-2 with TRBJ2-7; D is tentatively TRBD1 or TRBD2 (5 bases each). V was clipped by 5 bases and J by 2 bases, with 16 bases between them. Per the germline V gene, CDR1 is SGHTA and CDR2 is FQGNSA. This CDR3 is 15 amino acids long.

Many counts were recorded for this clonotype. The rearrangement links TRBV29-1 to TRBJ1-1; D possibly corresponds to TRBD1 (6 bases). Germline values: CDR1 SQVTM, CDR2 ANQGSEA. V lost 3 bases and J 8 bases, leaving 16 bases between the germline ends. The CDR3 runs 13 residues. The CDR3: CSVDRGTRLEAFF. The DNA of the CDR3 is TGCAGCGTTGACAGGGGCACCCGGCTAGAAGCTTTCTTT.

The chain joins TRBV28 to TRBJ2-5; D is possibly TRBD1 or TRBD2 (5 bases each). CDR3 length equals 14 residues. From germline, CDR1 is MDHEN and CDR2 SYDVKM. V was pared by 6 bases and J by 5 bases, with 16 bases between. For the CDR3, the DNA is TGTGCCAGCAGCCTCGGGACGTTCGTCGAGACCCAGTACTTC. Amino acid sequence: CASSLGTFVETQYF.

The V call is TRBV5-1, the J call TRBJ2-2; either TRBD1 or TRBD2 may supply D (5 bases each). Looked up from germline, CDR1 is SGHRS and CDR2 is YFSETQ. This CDR3 has 16 residues. The V gene lost 1 base and the J gene lost 6 bases, with 16 bases spanning the gap. CDR3 in amino acids: CASSLNAQGVAGELFF. CDR3 sequence (DNA): TGCGCCAGCAGCTTGAACGCGCAGGGAGTGGCCGGGGAGCTGTTTTTT.

This clonotype was picked up a small number of times. V and J are TRBV6-5 and TRBJ1-1; no firm D call. The CDR3 is 15 amino acids. In germline, CDR1 is MNHEY, CDR2 SVGAGI. V was clipped by 0 bases and J by 0 bases, with 8 bases between them. This CDR3 reads CASSYSPLLNTEAFF. In DNA, the CDR3 is TGTGCCAGCAGTTACTCCCCTTTACTGAACACTGAAGCTTTCTTT.

The CDR3 DNA sequence: TGCGCCAGCAGCCCGGACAGGCCAGAGACCCAGTACTTC. Its protein product is CASSPDRPETQYF. The rearrangement uses TRBV5-1 and TRBJ2-5, with 7 bases lining up with TRBD1. This CDR3 region has 13 residues. The germline CDR1 and CDR2 sequences are SGHRS and YFSETQ. Trimming took 4 bases from V and 4 from J; bases not matched to a gene: 4. The whole variable domain, filled in from reference TRBV5-1 and TRBJ2-5, reads KAGVTQTPRYLIKTRGQQVTLSCSPISGHRSVSWYQQTPGQGLQFLFEYFSETQRNKGNFPGRFSGRQFSNSRSEMNVSTLELGDSALYLCASSPDRPETQYFGPGTRLLVL.

The chain has TRBV4-3 and TRBJ2-2; 7 bases are a match to TRBD1. CDR3 size: 18 residues. Trimming at V came to 1 base and at J to 0 bases, leaving 8 bases not matched to a gene. CDR1 LGHNA and CDR2 YSLEER come from the germline V gene. DNA for the CDR3: TGCGCCAGCAGCCAAGTCTACAGGGGCCTTTCGAACACCGGGGAGCTGTTTTTT. It specifies CASSQVYRGLSNTGELFF.

A word on this clonotype: Without the conserved terminal phenylalanine or tryptophan, this CDR3 likely stems from a read error. J is TRBJ2-7 and V is TRBV20-1; D is possibly TRBD1 or TRBD2 (7 bases each). This CDR3 is built from 13 residues. The ends were cut back, 5 bases at V and 1 base at J, with 12 bases in the middle. Looked up from germline, CDR1 is DFQATT and CDR2 is SNEGSKA (reference sequence). The CDR3 is CSAGRGQSYEQYL. The CDR3 coding sequence is TGCAGTGCTGGGAGGGGGCAGTCCTACGAGCAGTACCTC.

Only a few counts were recorded for this clonotype. This chain connects TRBV9 to TRBJ1-5; no clear D. V was shortened by 0 bases and J by 10 bases, with 5 bases between the two germline ends. The germline gives CDR1 SGDLS, CDR2 YYNGEE. This CDR3 is built from 11 residues. The CDR3 DNA sequence: TGTGCCAGCAGCGTAGGTTACCCCCAGCATTTT. It yields the protein CASSVGYPQHF.

In this sample, this clonotype turned up a few times. The genes are TRBV28 and TRBJ2-7; D gene unclear. The CDR3 consists of 14 residues. V lost 7 bases and J lost 0, with 13 bases in between. Germline CDR1 and CDR2: MDHEN and SYDVKM. CDR3 amino acids: CASILDPSSYEQYF. Here the CDR3 DNA reads TGTGCCAGCATCCTAGACCCGAGCTCCTACGAGCAGTACTTC.

In its sample, this clonotype was seen a few times. Here the CDR3 DNA reads TGCGCCAGCAGCCAAAAGACAGGGGGGTTTTACGAGCAGTACTTC. This sequence encodes CASSQKTGGFYEQYF. The chain links TRBV4-1 to TRBJ2-7; 9 positions match TRBD1. Germline V gives CDR1 MGHRA, CDR2 YSYEKL. The CDR3 is 15 residues long. V dropped 2 bases and J dropped 4; count of bases not matched to a gene: 6.

This chain uses TRBV7-6 with TRBJ2-5; TRBD2 matches at 12 bases. V lost 5 bases to trimming and J lost 0 bases; unmatched junction nucleotides: 4. Germline lookup yields CDR1 SGHVS and CDR2 FNYEAQ. The CDR3 totals 16 residues. The CDR3 loop reads CASSHWTSGDQETQYF. The CDR3 DNA follows: TGTGCCAGCAGCCATTGGACTAGCGGGGACCAAGAGACCCAGTACTTC.

This clonotype turned up a few times. The V gene is TRBV5-4, the J gene TRBJ2-1, with TRBD2 matching 12 bases. V shed 0 bases and J 0 bases; nucleotides not matched to a gene: 7. The CDR3 runs to 19 residues. From germline, CDR1 is SGHNT and CDR2 YYREEE (reference sequence). CDR3 coding DNA: TGTGCCAGCAGCTTGGGGCTAGCGGGAGGGCCGAGCTCCTACAATGAGCAGTTCTTC. Protein sequence: CASSLGLAGGPSSYNEQFF.

V usage is TRBV12-3 or TRBV12-4 and J usage is TRBJ1-1, with D maybe TRBD1 (6 bases). Trimming left V 3 bases short and J 7 bases short, with 18 bases between. The CDR3 contains 15 residues. For the CDR3, the DNA is TGTGCCAGCAGTTTCACCCACGGGGCAGGGGATGAAGCTTTCTTT. Translating it yields CASSFTHGAGDEAFF.

The chain is built from TRBV29-1 and TRBJ2-1; the match to TRBD1 covers 9 bases. In germline, CDR1 is SQVTM, CDR2 ANQGSEA. Germline trimming cut 7 bases from V and 9 bases from J; bases unmatched to any gene: 10. This CDR3 comprises 13 residues. DNA for the CDR3: TGCAGCGGATGGGACAGGGCTAATACTGAGCAGTTCTTC. Protein product: CSGWDRANTEQFF.

The J gene is TRBJ1-5, the V gene TRBV6-5; the match to TRBD1 covers 8 bases. V was pared by 0 bases and J by 7 bases, with 2 bases of the junction left unmatched. The CDR3 sequence is 14 residues long. Germline CDR1 and CDR2: MNHEY and SVGAGI. The CDR3 here is CASSYSDRGQPQHF. Here the CDR3 DNA reads TGTGCCAGCAGTTACTCTGACAGGGGCCAGCCCCAGCATTTT.

This chain links TRBV6-5 with TRBJ2-3; D is undetermined. V was cut by 0 bases and J by 0 bases, with 7 bases left in between. The germline V gene has CDR1 MNHEY and CDR2 SVGAGI. The CDR3 covers 15 residues. As DNA, the CDR3 is TGTGCCAGCAGTTACTCGTACCAGAGCACAGATACGCAGTATTTT. This codes for CASSYSYQSTDTQYF.

In this sample, this clonotype turned up many times. V gene TRBV7-9 combines with J gene TRBJ1-2, with TRBD1 matching 8 bases. CDR3 length: 13 residues. In germline, CDR1 is SEHNR, CDR2 FQNEAQ (reference sequence). The trim removed 11 bases at V and 4 bases at J, leaving 9 bases unmatched. In DNA, the CDR3 is TGTGCCGGGGGCCAAGGACAGGGCTATGGCTACACCTTC. Encoded protein: CAGGQGQGYGYTF.

The genes are TRBV2 and TRBJ2-1; TRBD2 agrees at 7 bases. This CDR3 has 12 amino acids. V lost 11 bases to trimming and J lost 9 bases; unmatched junction nucleotides: 10. Germline CDR1 is SNHLY and CDR2 is FYNNEI. The CDR3 reads CARRIERGEQFF. The CDR3 bases are TGTGCCCGCCGGATTGAGCGGGGTGAGCAGTTCTTC.

This clonotype was seen many times. V is TRBV5-1 and J is TRBJ2-7; the D is unclear. The CDR3 consists of 13 residues. CDR1 is SGHRS and CDR2 is YFSETQ in the germline V gene. The V end lost 6 bases, the J end lost 6 bases, and 16 bases lay between the germline ends. CDR3 in amino acids: CASKTQDLGEQYF. The CDR3 nucleotides are TGCGCCAGCAAGACGCAAGACTTGGGCGAGCAGTACTTC.